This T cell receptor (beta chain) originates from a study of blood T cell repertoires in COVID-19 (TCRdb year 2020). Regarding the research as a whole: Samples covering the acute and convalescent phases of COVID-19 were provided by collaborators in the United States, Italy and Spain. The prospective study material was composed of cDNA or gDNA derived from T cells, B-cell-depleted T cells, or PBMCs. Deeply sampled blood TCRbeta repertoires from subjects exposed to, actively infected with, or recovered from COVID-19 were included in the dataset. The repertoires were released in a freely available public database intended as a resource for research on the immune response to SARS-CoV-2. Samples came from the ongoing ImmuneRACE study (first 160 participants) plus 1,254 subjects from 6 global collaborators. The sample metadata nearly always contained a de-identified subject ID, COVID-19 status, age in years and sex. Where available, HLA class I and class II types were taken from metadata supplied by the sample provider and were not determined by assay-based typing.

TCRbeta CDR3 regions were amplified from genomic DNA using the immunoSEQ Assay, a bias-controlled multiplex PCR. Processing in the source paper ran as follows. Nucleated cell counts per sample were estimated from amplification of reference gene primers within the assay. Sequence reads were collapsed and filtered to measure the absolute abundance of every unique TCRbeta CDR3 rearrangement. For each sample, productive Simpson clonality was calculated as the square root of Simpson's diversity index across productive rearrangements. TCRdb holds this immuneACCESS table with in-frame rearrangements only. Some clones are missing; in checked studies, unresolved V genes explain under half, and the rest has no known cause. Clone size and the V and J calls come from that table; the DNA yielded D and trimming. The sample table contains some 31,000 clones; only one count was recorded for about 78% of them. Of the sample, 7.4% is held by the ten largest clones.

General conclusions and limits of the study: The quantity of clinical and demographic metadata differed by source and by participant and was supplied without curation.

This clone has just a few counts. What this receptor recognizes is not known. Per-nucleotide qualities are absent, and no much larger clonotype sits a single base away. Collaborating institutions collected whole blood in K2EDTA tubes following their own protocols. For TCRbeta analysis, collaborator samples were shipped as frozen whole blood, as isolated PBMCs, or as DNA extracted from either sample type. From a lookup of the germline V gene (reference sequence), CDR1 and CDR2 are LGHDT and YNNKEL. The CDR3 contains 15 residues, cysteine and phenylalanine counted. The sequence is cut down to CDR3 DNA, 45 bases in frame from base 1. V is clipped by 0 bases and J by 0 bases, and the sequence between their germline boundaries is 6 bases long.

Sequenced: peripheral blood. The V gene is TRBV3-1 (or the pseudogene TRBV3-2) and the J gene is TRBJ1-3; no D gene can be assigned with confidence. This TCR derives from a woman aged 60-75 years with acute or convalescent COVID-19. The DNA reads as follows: TGTGCCAGCAGCCAAGACGGTACCTCTGGAAACACCATATATTTT. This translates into CASSQDGTSGNTIYF.